The entry below gives a single T cell receptor beta chain sequence along with its context. The antigen remains unidentified. CD45RO+ cells plus CCR7-negative CD45RA+ TemRA cells formed CD8 memory. Some clones are missing from TCRdb's copy, which holds only in-frame ones; the method was immunoSEQ multiplex PCR. The top ten clones hold about 33% of a sample with around 690,000 clones, 90% of them seen once. This entry belongs to a study of shared clonotypes between healthy human individuals. Points from the study as a whole: Clonotypes shared by all four sorted-subset donors had higher generation probabilities than non-shared clonotypes.

This CDR3 region has 16 residues. V was shortened by 4 bases and J by 7 bases, with 20 bases between the two germline ends. The germline CDR1 and CDR2 sequences are MGHRA and YSYEKL. The TCR comes from a man younger than 35 in good health. Some clones in this sample may be carry-over from other donors' samples. This chain links TRBV4-1 with TRBJ2-1; no firm D call. The specimen sequenced was memory CD8+ T cells from PBMCs. Subset indicated: CD45RO+ cells pooled with CCR7-negative TemRA cells. The CDR3 nucleotides read TGCGCCAGCAGCCCACGAGAACACCGGGCCTCAAATGAGCAGTTCTTC. Translation: CASSPREHRASNEQFF.